This TCR beta chain was retrieved from a study of T cell responses to AZD1222 COVID-19 vaccine. CDR1 and CDR2 from the germline V gene are LNHDA and SQIVND (reference sequence). V gave up 3 bases and J gave up 8 bases; unmatched junction bases: 9. CDR3 size: 16 residues. Profiling relied on immunoSEQ multiplex PCR, and the TCRdb table lists in-frame clones only, not all of them. The sample consists of over 150,000 clones, around 90% of them appearing once. This specimen consisted of peripheral blood, obtained on day 0 of AZD1222 vaccination. The chain uses TRBV19 and TRBJ1-4; TRBD1 matches at 10 bases. The source of this sequence is an adult in good health. CDR3 DNA: TGTGCCAGTAGTATTATCGTGGACAGGGGGGGCGAAAAACTGTTTTTT. This gives the protein CASSIIVDRGGEKLFF.